This is a list of T cell receptor beta chains from one sample in a study of cytotoxic CD8 clonotypes in ibrutinib-treated CLL. Using immunoSEQ multiplex PCR, the repertoire was profiled, and TCRdb retains in-frame clones only, with some absent. The sample has 130,000 or so clones; 70% to 85% are singletons. Source: PBMCs, taken after 12 months of ibrutinib treatment. These receptors were obtained from a human donor with chronic lymphocytic leukemia. Each CDR3 is given with its conserved first and last residue. The D gene is left open where the match is weak. Clone size is shown for a subset of rows, as once, few, many or a class of expanded clone.

cdr3_nt: TGTGCCAGCAGTGATGCGGGCACCGGGGAGCTGTTTTTT
cdr3_aa: CASSDAGTGELFF
v_call: TRBV6-4
d_call: -
clone_size: -
j_call: TRBJ2-2

cdr3_nt: TGTGCCAGCAGTCTCCCCGGGACTAGTACATACCATGAGCAGTTCTTC
cdr3_aa: CASSLPGTSTYHEQFF
v_call: TRBV28
d_call: TRBD2
clone_size: -
j_call: TRBJ2-1

cdr3_nt: TGTGCCAGCAGTACCTCCGGTCTCAATCAGCCCCAGCATTTT
cdr3_aa: CASSTSGLNQPQHF
v_call: TRBV6-5
d_call: -
clone_size: -
j_call: TRBJ1-5

cdr3_nt: TGTGCCAGCAGTTACTCGGGACCTTATAGCAATCAGCCCCAGCATTTT
cdr3_aa: CASSYSGPYSNQPQHF
v_call: TRBV6-5
d_call: -
clone_size: -
j_call: TRBJ1-5

cdr3_nt: TGTGCCAGCAGTCCCAATCAGCCCCAGCATTTT
cdr3_aa: CASSPNQPQHF
v_call: TRBV28
d_call: -
clone_size: -
j_call: TRBJ1-5

cdr3_nt: TGCGCCAGCAGCTTACAGTCAGGGACTAACTATGGCTACACCTTC
cdr3_aa: CASSLQSGTNYGYTF
v_call: TRBV5-1
d_call: -
clone_size: -
j_call: TRBJ1-2

cdr3_nt: TGTGCCAGCAGCTTAGCCGTGACTAGCGACTACACCGGGGAGCTGTTTTTT
cdr3_aa: CASSLAVTSDYTGELFF
v_call: TRBV7-9
d_call: TRBD2
clone_size: -
j_call: TRBJ2-2

cdr3_nt: TGTGCCAGCAGTTTTGCGGGGGTCGGCGAGCGATCCTACGAGCAGTACTTC
cdr3_aa: CASSFAGVGERSYEQYF
v_call: TRBV28
d_call: TRBD2
clone_size: -
j_call: TRBJ2-7

cdr3_nt: TGTGCCTGGAGTGGGACTAGCGGGTTGGAGACCCAGTACTTC
cdr3_aa: CAWSGTSGLETQYF
v_call: TRBV30
d_call: TRBD2
clone_size: -
j_call: TRBJ2-5

cdr3_nt: TGTGCCAGCAGCTTAGGGGCTGGAAACACCATATATTTT
cdr3_aa: CASSLGAGNTIYF
v_call: TRBV7-9
d_call: -
clone_size: -
j_call: TRBJ1-3

cdr3_nt: TGTGCCAGCAGCTTACCGCAGGGTTCGAACACTGAAGCTTTCTTT
cdr3_aa: CASSLPQGSNTEAFF
v_call: TRBV7-9
d_call: -
clone_size: -
j_call: TRBJ1-1

cdr3_nt: TGTGCCAGCAGTGAATCCCCTTCAGGGGGCTACACCGGGGAGCTGTTTTTT
cdr3_aa: CASSESPSGGYTGELFF
v_call: TRBV25-1
d_call: TRBD1
clone_size: -
j_call: TRBJ2-2

cdr3_nt: TGTGCCAGCCGCCTGGGGCTACCCGGCGGGGAGCTGTTTTTT
cdr3_aa: CASRLGLPGGELFF
v_call: TRBV6-5
d_call: -
clone_size: -
j_call: TRBJ2-2

cdr3_nt: TGTGCCAGCAGCCCCTCCGGGGGCTCTGGGGCCAACGTCCTGACTTTC
cdr3_aa: CASSPSGGSGANVLTF
v_call: TRBV4-2
d_call: -
clone_size: -
j_call: TRBJ2-6

cdr3_nt: TGTGCCAGCAGCAGTAGGCAGGGTTCCACAGATACGCAGTATTTT
cdr3_aa: CASSSRQGSTDTQYF
v_call: TRBV7-2
d_call: -
clone_size: -
j_call: TRBJ2-3

cdr3_nt: TGTGCCAGCAGTAAAAACAGCGGGCTCTACAATGAGCAGTTCTTC
cdr3_aa: CASSKNSGLYNEQFF
v_call: TRBV2
d_call: -
clone_size: -
j_call: TRBJ2-1

cdr3_nt: TGTGCCAGCGGACACAGGGGGGGTCAGCCCCAGCATTTT
cdr3_aa: CASGHRGGQPQHF
v_call: TRBV28
d_call: TRBD1
clone_size: -
j_call: TRBJ1-5

cdr3_nt: TGTGCCGGTGGGACAGGGGGAAGGGAGCAGTACTTC
cdr3_aa: CAGGTGGREQYF
v_call: TRBV28
d_call: TRBD1
clone_size: -
j_call: TRBJ2-7

cdr3_nt: TGCGCCAGCAGCTTGGACCAGCGGGGGGCCTCGTCCTACGAGCAGTACTTC
cdr3_aa: CASSLDQRGASSYEQYF
v_call: TRBV5-1
d_call: TRBD2
clone_size: -
j_call: TRBJ2-7

cdr3_nt: TGTGCCAGCAGGGGGGACGGTCCCTCCTACGAGCAGTACTTC
cdr3_aa: CASRGDGPSYEQYF
v_call: TRBV28
d_call: -
clone_size: -
j_call: TRBJ2-7

cdr3_nt: TGCAGTGGTTGGGCAGGAAACACCATATATTTT
cdr3_aa: CSGWAGNTIYF
v_call: TRBV20-1
d_call: -
clone_size: once
j_call: TRBJ1-3

cdr3_nt: TGTGCCAGCAGCCGCGGGGCTTATGGCTACACCTTC
cdr3_aa: CASSRGAYGYTF
v_call: TRBV7-9
d_call: -
clone_size: -
j_call: TRBJ1-2

cdr3_nt: TGTGCCAGCAGGGGGCCGACCCAGTACTTC
cdr3_aa: CASRGPTQYF
v_call: TRBV2
d_call: -
clone_size: -
j_call: TRBJ2-5

cdr3_nt: TGCAGCGTATCAAACGGGGACACAGCTGAAAAACTGTTTTTT
cdr3_aa: CSVSNGDTAEKLFF
v_call: TRBV29-1
d_call: -
clone_size: -
j_call: TRBJ1-4

cdr3_nt: TGTGCCAGCAGCGTTGGGGGGATAAATGAAAAACTGTTTTTT
cdr3_aa: CASSVGGINEKLFF
v_call: TRBV9
d_call: -
clone_size: few
j_call: TRBJ1-4

cdr3_nt: TGTGCCAGCAGCTTAAACACGAGGGAGACCCAGTACTTC
cdr3_aa: CASSLNTRETQYF
v_call: TRBV11-2
d_call: -
clone_size: few
j_call: TRBJ2-5

cdr3_nt: TGTGCCAGCAGCTCGCCACGGGACAGGGAACACAATGAGCAGTTCTTC
cdr3_aa: CASSSPRDREHNEQFF
v_call: TRBV13
d_call: TRBD1
clone_size: once
j_call: TRBJ2-1

cdr3_nt: TGTGCCAGCAGCTTGGGTAGGGGGACAGCACAAAACATTCAGTACTTC
cdr3_aa: CASSLGRGTAQNIQYF
v_call: TRBV7-2
d_call: TRBD1
clone_size: -
j_call: TRBJ2-4

cdr3_nt: TGTGCCAGTAGCGGGGTCTCCTACGAGCAGTACTTC
cdr3_aa: CASSGVSYEQYF
v_call: TRBV19
d_call: -
clone_size: once
j_call: TRBJ2-7

cdr3_nt: TGTGCCTGGAGTGTACCCGGGGTCTATGGCTACACCTTC
cdr3_aa: CAWSVPGVYGYTF
v_call: TRBV30
d_call: -
clone_size: -
j_call: TRBJ1-2

cdr3_nt: TGTGCCAGCAGTGAGCTGACAGGGGGCACAGATACGCAGTATTTT
cdr3_aa: CASSELTGGTDTQYF
v_call: TRBV2
d_call: TRBD1
clone_size: -
j_call: TRBJ2-3

cdr3_nt: TGTGCCAGCAGCTCCTGCAAAGGTGGGGACGGCTACACCTTC
cdr3_aa: CASSSCKGGDGYTF
v_call: TRBV12-1
d_call: -
clone_size: -
j_call: TRBJ1-2

cdr3_nt: TGTGCCATCAGACGTACAGGGGTGGATTCACCCCTCCACTTT
cdr3_aa: CAIRRTGVDSPLHF
v_call: TRBV10-3
d_call: TRBD1
clone_size: few
j_call: TRBJ1-6

cdr3_nt: TGTGCCAGCAGCTTAGCACTAGACGGAGGCATTCAGTACTTC
cdr3_aa: CASSLALDGGIQYF
v_call: TRBV13
d_call: -
clone_size: -
j_call: TRBJ2-4

cdr3_nt: TGTGCCAGCAGCCTAGGACAGCTTTACACAGATACGCAGTATTTT
cdr3_aa: CASSLGQLYTDTQYF
v_call: TRBV9
d_call: -
clone_size: -
j_call: TRBJ2-3

cdr3_nt: TGTGCCAGCAGTACCGGACAGGGCCCAGATACGCAGTATTTT
cdr3_aa: CASSTGQGPDTQYF
v_call: TRBV28
d_call: TRBD1
clone_size: once
j_call: TRBJ2-3

cdr3_nt: TGTGCCTGGAGTTGGTTCGGGGAGCAGTACTTC
cdr3_aa: CAWSWFGEQYF
v_call: TRBV30
d_call: -
clone_size: once
j_call: TRBJ2-7

cdr3_nt: TGTGCCAGTAGTATAGTGGCAGAAACGAACACTGAAGCTTTCTTT
cdr3_aa: CASSIVAETNTEAFF
v_call: TRBV19
d_call: -
clone_size: -
j_call: TRBJ1-1

cdr3_nt: TGTGCCAGCAGCGGCATGGGACTAGCGGCCTCCTACGAGCAGTACTTC
cdr3_aa: CASSGMGLAASYEQYF
v_call: TRBV7-6
d_call: TRBD2
clone_size: -
j_call: TRBJ2-7

cdr3_nt: TGTGCCAGCACCACCGGGGTGGGTGGCTACACCTTC
cdr3_aa: CASTTGVGGYTF
v_call: TRBV4-2
d_call: -
clone_size: -
j_call: TRBJ1-2

cdr3_nt: TGTGCCAGCAGCCCCGGACAGTTCCTCACAAATACGCAGTATTTT
cdr3_aa: CASSPGQFLTNTQYF
v_call: TRBV27
d_call: -
clone_size: -
j_call: TRBJ2-3

cdr3_nt: TGTGCCAGCAGTGTGCGAAGGAGCACAGATACGCAGTATTTT
cdr3_aa: CASSVRRSTDTQYF
v_call: TRBV5-6
d_call: -
clone_size: few
j_call: TRBJ2-3

cdr3_nt: TGTGCCAGCTCACCACAAACGATAACAGGGTCGAACACTGAAGCTTTCTTT
cdr3_aa: CASSPQTITGSNTEAFF
v_call: TRBV18
d_call: -
clone_size: -
j_call: TRBJ1-1

cdr3_nt: TGTGCCAGCAGACGTACGGGAGGACAGGGAGAGACCCAGTACTTC
cdr3_aa: CASRRTGGQGETQYF
v_call: TRBV7-3
d_call: -
clone_size: -
j_call: TRBJ2-5

cdr3_nt: TGTGCCAGCAGGGAGGACAGGCGGTTTAACACTGAAGCTTTCTTT
cdr3_aa: CASREDRRFNTEAFF
v_call: TRBV6-5
d_call: TRBD1
clone_size: -
j_call: TRBJ1-1

cdr3_nt: TGTGCCAGCACAGAGGGACTCGGTGGGCGAGAGACCCAGTACTTC
cdr3_aa: CASTEGLGGRETQYF
v_call: TRBV27
d_call: -
clone_size: -
j_call: TRBJ2-5

cdr3_nt: TGTGCCAGCAGTGAAGCGGTAGGGAGTGTCTACACCTTC
cdr3_aa: CASSEAVGSVYTF
v_call: TRBV2
d_call: -
clone_size: -
j_call: TRBJ1-2

cdr3_nt: TGTGCCAGCAGATACAGCGGTACTAGCACAGATACGCAGTATTTT
cdr3_aa: CASRYSGTSTDTQYF
v_call: TRBV28
d_call: -
clone_size: -
j_call: TRBJ2-3

cdr3_nt: TGTGCCATCAGTGAGACTAGCGGGAGGACTCCCGAGCAGTACTTC
cdr3_aa: CAISETSGRTPEQYF
v_call: TRBV10-3
d_call: TRBD2
clone_size: -
j_call: TRBJ2-7

cdr3_nt: TGTGCCAGCACCTACACGGGTTATGGCTACACCTTC
cdr3_aa: CASTYTGYGYTF
v_call: TRBV6-5
d_call: -
clone_size: -
j_call: TRBJ1-2

cdr3_nt: TGTGCCAGCAGCCCAACAGGGGCCTCTGGAAACACCATATATTTT
cdr3_aa: CASSPTGASGNTIYF
v_call: TRBV7-2
d_call: TRBD1
clone_size: -
j_call: TRBJ1-3

cdr3_nt: TGTGCCAGCAGCCAACCACTAGCGTCGGGCACAGATACGCAGTATTTT
cdr3_aa: CASSQPLASGTDTQYF
v_call: TRBV7-2
d_call: TRBD2
clone_size: once
j_call: TRBJ2-3

cdr3_nt: TGTGCCAGTACAGGGTTGTACACTGAAGCTTTCTTT
cdr3_aa: CASTGLYTEAFF
v_call: TRBV2
d_call: -
clone_size: -
j_call: TRBJ1-1

cdr3_nt: TGTGCCAGCATGCAACAGGTGGACACCGGGGAGCTGTTTTTT
cdr3_aa: CASMQQVDTGELFF
v_call: TRBV5-4
d_call: -
clone_size: few
j_call: TRBJ2-2

cdr3_nt: TGTGCCTGCCAAACAGGGATCAATCAGCCCCAGCATTTT
cdr3_aa: CACQTGINQPQHF
v_call: TRBV30
d_call: -
clone_size: once
j_call: TRBJ1-5

cdr3_nt: TGTGCCAGCAGCCCAGCCGGGAGTGAGCAGTTCTTC
cdr3_aa: CASSPAGSEQFF
v_call: TRBV7-8
d_call: -
clone_size: -
j_call: TRBJ2-1

cdr3_nt: TGTGCCAGCAGCTTAGGTTCTGGGACAGGACCTTCCTACGAGCAGTACTTC
cdr3_aa: CASSLGSGTGPSYEQYF
v_call: TRBV7-8
d_call: TRBD1
clone_size: -
j_call: TRBJ2-7

cdr3_nt: TGTGCCAGCAGCTTGAGGGGGGCTCGTACAGATACGCAGTATTTT
cdr3_aa: CASSLRGARTDTQYF
v_call: TRBV5-6
d_call: -
clone_size: -
j_call: TRBJ2-3

cdr3_nt: TGTGCCAGCAGCGTAGCTACGACGGTAACCTCTGGAAACACCATATATTTT
cdr3_aa: CASSVATTVTSGNTIYF
v_call: TRBV9
d_call: -
clone_size: -
j_call: TRBJ1-3